The rows below give T cell receptor beta chains drawn from one sample of a study of neurological immune-mediated disorders. A single record per CDR3 protein comes from TCRdb applying MiXCR to the 5' RACE reads. The table lists some 66,000 distinct CDR3 sequences, 4.1% of them singletons, with 2.6% in the top ten. The sample was PBMCs. These receptors were taken from a man aged 45 to 65 with multiple sclerosis. The CDR3 runs from the conserved cysteine through the conserved F or W. D genes are given only for firm matches. The listing skips clone size in some rows; elsewhere it reads once, few, many or a size class.

v_gene: TRBV6-5
abundance: many
j_gene: TRBJ2-1
d_gene: TRBD2
CDR3nt: TGTGCCAGCAGTAGACTAGCGGGGGCCGACAATGAGCAGTTCTTC
CDR3aa: CASSRLAGADNEQFF

v_gene: TRBV28
abundance: many
j_gene: TRBJ1-6
d_gene: TRBD1
CDR3nt: TGTGCCAGCAGTTTACGGGACAGGGGCATGACCCGTAATCCACCCCTCAACTTT
CDR3aa: CASSLRDRGMTRNPPLNF

v_gene: TRBV6-1
abundance: many
j_gene: TRBJ1-5
d_gene: .
CDR3nt: TGTGCCAGCAGTTCTCCCGTTGGGCAGGGGTTTCAGCCCCAGAATTTT
CDR3aa: CASSSPVGQGFQPQNF

v_gene: TRBV5-1
abundance: many
j_gene: TRBJ2-5
d_gene: .
CDR3nt: TGCGCCAGCAGCTTAGATACCCAAGAGACCCAGTACTTC
CDR3aa: CASSLDTQETQYF

v_gene: TRBV6-2/TRBV6-3
abundance: many
j_gene: TRBJ2-1
d_gene: .
CDR3nt: TGTGCCAGCAGTTATATTCTGGGGGGCGGTTCGAATGAGCAGTTCTTC
CDR3aa: CASSYILGGGSNEQFF

v_gene: TRBV6-4
abundance: .
j_gene: TRBJ1-4
d_gene: TRBD1
CDR3nt: TGTGCCAGCAGTGCCACAGGGGGGAGAAATGAAAAACTGTTTTTT
CDR3aa: CASSATGGRNEKLFF

v_gene: TRBV20-1
abundance: few
j_gene: TRBJ1-5
d_gene: .
CDR3nt: TGCAGTGCTAGTTCCGGGGACATAATCTCCCAGAATTTT
CDR3aa: CSASSGDIISQNF

v_gene: TRBV7-9
abundance: many
j_gene: TRBJ2-5
d_gene: TRBD2
CDR3nt: TGTGCCAGCAGCCATCTAGCGGGGGAGCAAGAGACCCAGTACTTC
CDR3aa: CASSHLAGEQETQYF

v_gene: TRBV18
abundance: .
j_gene: TRBJ1-2
d_gene: TRBD1
CDR3nt: TGTGCCAGCTCACCGGGGACAGGGGGCGTGTATAACTATGGCTACACCTTC
CDR3aa: CASSPGTGGVYNYGYTF

v_gene: TRBV10-3
abundance: many
j_gene: TRBJ2-1
d_gene: .
CDR3nt: TGTGCCATCAGTGACAGAAACAATGAGCAGTTCTTC
CDR3aa: CAISDRNNEQFF

v_gene: TRBV7-9
abundance: many
j_gene: TRBJ2-2
d_gene: .
CDR3nt: TGTGCCAAGAGGGAAACGAACACCGGGGAGCTGTTTTTT
CDR3aa: CAKRETNTGELFF

v_gene: TRBV7-2
abundance: .
j_gene: TRBJ1-1
d_gene: .
CDR3nt: TGTGCCAGCAGCTTAAATGGGATGAACACTGAAGCTTTCTTT
CDR3aa: CASSLNGMNTEAFF

v_gene: TRBV20-1
abundance: .
j_gene: TRBJ1-6
d_gene: .
CDR3nt: TGCAGTGCTAGAGTGGGAGGTTCTGATTCACCCCTCCACTTT
CDR3aa: CSARVGGSDSPLHF

v_gene: TRBV6-5
abundance: .
j_gene: TRBJ2-3
d_gene: .
CDR3nt: TGTGCCAGCAGTTTCTACAGGGGCACAGATACGCAGTATTTT
CDR3aa: CASSFYRGTDTQYF

v_gene: TRBV10-2
abundance: many
j_gene: TRBJ1-2
d_gene: .
CDR3nt: TGCGCCAGCAGTGCGACACGTTTGGAGCCGGTTAAGATCTATGGCTACACCTTC
CDR3aa: CASSATRLEPVKIYGYTF

v_gene: TRBV7-7
abundance: many
j_gene: TRBJ2-5
d_gene: TRBD1
CDR3nt: TGTGCTAGCAGTCTTGGACAGGGGGCAGTGGAGACCCAGTACTTC
CDR3aa: CASSLGQGAVETQYF

v_gene: TRBV5-1
abundance: many
j_gene: TRBJ1-1
d_gene: .
CDR3nt: TGCGCCAGCAGCCCCCGGTCGGCAACGAACACTGAAGCTTTCTTT
CDR3aa: CASSPRSATNTEAFF

v_gene: TRBV27
abundance: many
j_gene: TRBJ1-1
d_gene: .
CDR3nt: TGTGCCAGCAGTTTGGGTGAACCGGCCTCGGGGGCTGAAGCTTTCTTT
CDR3aa: CASSLGEPASGAEAFF

v_gene: TRBV5-1
abundance: few
j_gene: TRBJ2-3
d_gene: TRBD2
CDR3nt: TGCGCCAGCAGCTTGACGGGGGGGCCCCCAGGCACAGATACGCAGTATTTT
CDR3aa: CASSLTGGPPGTDTQYF

v_gene: TRBV4-3
abundance: many
j_gene: TRBJ1-1
d_gene: TRBD1
CDR3nt: TGCGCCAGCAGCCAATTGGGGCGACAGGGGGCTCCTGAAGCTTTCTTT
CDR3aa: CASSQLGRQGAPEAFF

v_gene: TRBV20-1
abundance: many
j_gene: TRBJ1-2
d_gene: TRBD1
CDR3nt: TGCAGTGCTAGTCCAAGGACAGGGGGGGATGATGGCTACACCTTC
CDR3aa: CSASPRTGGDDGYTF

v_gene: TRBV15
abundance: many
j_gene: TRBJ2-1
d_gene: .
CDR3nt: TGTGCCACCAGCAGAGTGCACCGGGGTCTAGAGCAGTTCTTC
CDR3aa: CATSRVHRGLEQFF

v_gene: TRBV28
abundance: many
j_gene: TRBJ2-4
d_gene: .
CDR3nt: TGTGCCAGCAGGGGAAGATCACTAGCCAAAAACATTCAGTACTTC
CDR3aa: CASRGRSLAKNIQYF

v_gene: TRBV5-1
abundance: .
j_gene: TRBJ1-4
d_gene: .
CDR3nt: TGCGCCAGCAAGAGTGACGCAACTAATGACAAACTGTTTTTT
CDR3aa: CASKSDATNDKLFF

v_gene: TRBV7-8
abundance: many
j_gene: TRBJ1-1
d_gene: TRBD1
CDR3nt: TGTGCCAGCAGCTTAGAACGACGGACAGGCGCCAGGGGAGCTTTCTTT
CDR3aa: CASSLERRTGARGAFF

v_gene: TRBV20-1
abundance: .
j_gene: TRBJ2-1
d_gene: TRBD2
CDR3nt: TGCAGTGCTAGAGCTTTTGGGGATAGCGGGGGTGGGTACAATGAGCAGTTCTTC
CDR3aa: CSARAFGDSGGGYNEQFF

v_gene: TRBV5-1
abundance: many
j_gene: TRBJ2-3
d_gene: TRBD2
CDR3nt: TGCGCCAGCAGCTTGACGGGGGGGGAGTATACGCAGTATTTT
CDR3aa: CASSLTGGEYTQYF

v_gene: TRBV10-3
abundance: .
j_gene: TRBJ1-1
d_gene: .
CDR3nt: TGTGCCATCAAGATGGACGGAGGAGCCGCTTTCTTT
CDR3aa: CAIKMDGGAAFF

v_gene: TRBV20-1
abundance: .
j_gene: TRBJ1-6
d_gene: .
CDR3nt: TGCAGTGCTAGACGGCCGGGACTCGTTAATTCACCCCTCAACTTT
CDR3aa: CSARRPGLVNSPLNF

v_gene: TRBV28
abundance: .
j_gene: TRBJ2-2
d_gene: .
CDR3nt: TGTGCCAGCAGTTTATTAGTCGGGGAGCTGTTTTTT
CDR3aa: CASSLLVGELFF

v_gene: TRBV3-1
abundance: many
j_gene: TRBJ2-2
d_gene: .
CDR3nt: TGTGCCAGCAGCCAAGCGAGGACAGACACCGGGGAGCTGTTTTTT
CDR3aa: CASSQARTDTGELFF

v_gene: TRBV6-2/TRBV6-3
abundance: few
j_gene: TRBJ1-1
d_gene: TRBD1
CDR3nt: TGTGCCAGCAGTTACCCACCGGGACAGCAAACTGAAGCTTTCTTT
CDR3aa: CASSYPPGQQTEAFF

v_gene: TRBV10-3
abundance: many
j_gene: TRBJ2-1
d_gene: .
CDR3nt: TGTGCCATCAGTGAAAGTCCGCTATACAATGAGCAGTTCTTC
CDR3aa: CAISESPLYNEQFF

v_gene: TRBV11-2
abundance: many
j_gene: TRBJ1-1
d_gene: .
CDR3nt: TGTGCCAGCAGCTTAGATTTCACCCACACTGAAGCTTTCTTT
CDR3aa: CASSLDFTHTEAFF

v_gene: TRBV7-2
abundance: few
j_gene: TRBJ1-4
d_gene: TRBD1
CDR3nt: TGTGCCAGCAGCTCAGGGACAGGGTCTGAAAAACTGTTTTTT
CDR3aa: CASSSGTGSEKLFF

v_gene: TRBV7-3
abundance: many
j_gene: TRBJ2-3
d_gene: .
CDR3nt: TGTGCCAGCAGCTTAGGCACTCCCCCAGATACGCAGTATTTT
CDR3aa: CASSLGTPPDTQYF

v_gene: TRBV5-1
abundance: many
j_gene: TRBJ1-2
d_gene: .
CDR3nt: TGCGCCAGCAGCTTGGCCCACGGGGAGAACTATGGCTACACCTTC
CDR3aa: CASSLAHGENYGYTF

v_gene: TRBV5-5
abundance: few
j_gene: TRBJ2-3
d_gene: .
CDR3nt: TGTGCCAGCAGCAACGGTCCAGGATACACAGATACGCAGTATTTT
CDR3aa: CASSNGPGYTDTQYF

v_gene: TRBV5-1
abundance: many
j_gene: TRBJ2-3
d_gene: TRBD1
CDR3nt: TGCGCCAGCAGCTTGATTCCGGACAGGGGTGGAGATACGCAGTATTTT
CDR3aa: CASSLIPDRGGDTQYF

v_gene: TRBV4-1
abundance: many
j_gene: TRBJ2-2
d_gene: TRBD1
CDR3nt: TGCGCCAGCAGCCAAGTTCGGACAGGGACCGGGGAGCTGTTTTTT
CDR3aa: CASSQVRTGTGELFF

v_gene: TRBV4-1
abundance: .
j_gene: TRBJ1-2
d_gene: .
CDR3nt: TGCGCCAGCAGCCAAGATTTTATCGGCTACACCTTC
CDR3aa: CASSQDFIGYTF

v_gene: TRBV5-1
abundance: many
j_gene: TRBJ2-5
d_gene: TRBD1
CDR3nt: TGCGCCAGCAGCCATGACAGGGCCGGCGAGACCCAGTACTTC
CDR3aa: CASSHDRAGETQYF

v_gene: TRBV6-6
abundance: many
j_gene: TRBJ1-2
d_gene: TRBD1
CDR3nt: TGTGCCAGCAATTTACAGGGGTTCCCTAACTATGGCTACACCTTC
CDR3aa: CASNLQGFPNYGYTF

v_gene: TRBV20-1
abundance: many
j_gene: TRBJ2-1
d_gene: .
CDR3nt: TGCAGTGCTAGAGATAACCGGGGAGGCTCCTACAATGAGCAGTTCTTC
CDR3aa: CSARDNRGGSYNEQFF

v_gene: TRBV4-1
abundance: .
j_gene: TRBJ2-7
d_gene: TRBD1
CDR3nt: TGCGCCAGCAGCCAAGTGGGGGACAGGGGCTACACCTACGAGCAGTACTTC
CDR3aa: CASSQVGDRGYTYEQYF

v_gene: TRBV15
abundance: many
j_gene: TRBJ1-2
d_gene: .
CDR3nt: TGTGCCACCAGCAGAGGACAGGCAGGGACTAACTATGGCTACACCTTC
CDR3aa: CATSRGQAGTNYGYTF

v_gene: TRBV12-3/TRBV12-4
abundance: many
j_gene: TRBJ2-3
d_gene: .
CDR3nt: TGTGCCAGCAGGGTCGGGACAAGGGGAGATACGCAGTATTTT
CDR3aa: CASRVGTRGDTQYF

v_gene: TRBV5-1
abundance: few
j_gene: TRBJ2-5
d_gene: TRBD2
CDR3nt: TGCGTCAGCAGCTCGCAGACTAGCGGCCGGGAGACCCAGTACTTC
CDR3aa: CVSSSQTSGRETQYF